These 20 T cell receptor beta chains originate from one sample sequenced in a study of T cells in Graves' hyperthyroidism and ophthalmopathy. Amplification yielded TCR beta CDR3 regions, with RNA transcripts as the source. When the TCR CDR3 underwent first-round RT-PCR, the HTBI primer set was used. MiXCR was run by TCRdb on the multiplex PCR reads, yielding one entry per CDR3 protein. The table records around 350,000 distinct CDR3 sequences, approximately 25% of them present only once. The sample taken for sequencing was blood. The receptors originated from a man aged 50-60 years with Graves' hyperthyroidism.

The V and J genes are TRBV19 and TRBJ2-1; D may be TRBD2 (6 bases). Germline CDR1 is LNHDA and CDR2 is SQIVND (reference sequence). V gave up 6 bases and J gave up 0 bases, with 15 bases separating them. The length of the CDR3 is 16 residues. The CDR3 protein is CASSSRLGLSYNEQFF. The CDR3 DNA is TGTGCCAGTAGCTCCCGACTAGGACTCTCCTACAATGAGCAGTTCTTC.

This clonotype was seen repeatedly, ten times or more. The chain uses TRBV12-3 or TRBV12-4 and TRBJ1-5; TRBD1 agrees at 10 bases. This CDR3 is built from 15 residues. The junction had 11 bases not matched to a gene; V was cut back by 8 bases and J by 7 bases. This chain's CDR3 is CASGTRTGGEQPQHF. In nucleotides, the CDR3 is TGTGCCAGCGGGACCCGGACAGGGGGTGAGCAGCCCCAGCATTTT.

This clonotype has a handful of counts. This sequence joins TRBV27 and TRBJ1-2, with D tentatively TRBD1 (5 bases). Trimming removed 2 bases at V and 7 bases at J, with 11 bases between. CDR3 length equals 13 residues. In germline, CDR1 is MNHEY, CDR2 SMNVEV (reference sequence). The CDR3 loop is CASSLGGYAGYTF. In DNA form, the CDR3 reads TGTGCCAGCAGTTTAGGGGGGTACGCTGGCTACACCTTC.

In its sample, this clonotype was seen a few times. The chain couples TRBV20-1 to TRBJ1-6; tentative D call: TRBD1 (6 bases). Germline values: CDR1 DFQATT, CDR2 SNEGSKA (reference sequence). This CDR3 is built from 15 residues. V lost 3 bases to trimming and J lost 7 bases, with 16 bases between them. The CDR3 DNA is TGCAGTGCTAGGGATTGGACAGAGCTAAATTCACCCCTCCACTTT. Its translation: CSARDWTELNSPLHF.

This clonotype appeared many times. CDR3 DNA: TGTGCCAGCAGCTTAGTTGGGACTAGCGGGAGGAATGGCGAGCAGTACTTC. This gives the protein CASSLVGTSGRNGEQYF. V usage is TRBV11-3 and J usage is TRBJ2-7, with TRBD2 matching over 15 bases. This CDR3 is built from 17 residues. Per germline, CDR1 SGHNT and CDR2 YENEEA. V lost 1 base and J lost 6; bases outside the gene matches: 7. The whole variable domain, filled in from reference TRBV11-3 and TRBJ2-7, reads EAGVVQSPRYKIIEKKQPVAFWCNPISGHNTLYWYLQNLGQGPELLIRYENEEAVDDSQLPKDRFSAERLKGVDSTLKIQPAELGDSAVYLCASSLVGTSGRNGEQYFGPGTRLTVT.

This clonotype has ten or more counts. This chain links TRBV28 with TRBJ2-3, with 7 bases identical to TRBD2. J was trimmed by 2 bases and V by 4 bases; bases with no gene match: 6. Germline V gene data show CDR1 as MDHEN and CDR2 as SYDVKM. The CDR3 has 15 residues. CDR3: CASSSPSGNTDTQYF. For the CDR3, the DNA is TGTGCCAGCAGTTCTCCAAGCGGGAACACAGATACGCAGTATTTT.

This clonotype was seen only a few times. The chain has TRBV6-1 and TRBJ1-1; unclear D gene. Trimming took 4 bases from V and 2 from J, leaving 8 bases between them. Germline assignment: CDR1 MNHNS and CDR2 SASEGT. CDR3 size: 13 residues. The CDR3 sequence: CASSAPQNTEAFF. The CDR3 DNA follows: TGTGCCAGCAGTGCTCCCCAAAACACTGAAGCTTTCTTT.

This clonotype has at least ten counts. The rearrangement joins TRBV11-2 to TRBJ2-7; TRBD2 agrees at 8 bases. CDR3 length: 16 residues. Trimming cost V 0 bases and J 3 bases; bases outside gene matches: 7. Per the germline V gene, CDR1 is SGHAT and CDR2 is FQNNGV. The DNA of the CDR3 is TGTGCCAGCAGCTTAGAAGCGACGGGAGGGGTCTACGAGCAGTACTTC. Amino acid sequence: CASSLEATGGVYEQYF.

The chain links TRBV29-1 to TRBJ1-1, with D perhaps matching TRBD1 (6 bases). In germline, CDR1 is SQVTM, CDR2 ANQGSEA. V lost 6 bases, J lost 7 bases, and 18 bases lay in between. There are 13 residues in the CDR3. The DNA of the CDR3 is TGCAGCGTGGGGGGGGGACACCGTGATGAAGCTTTCTTT. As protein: CSVGGGHRDEAFF. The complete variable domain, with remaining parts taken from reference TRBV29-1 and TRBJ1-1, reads SAVISQKPSRDICQRGTSLTIQCQVDSQVTMMFWYRQQPGQSLTLIATANQGSEATYESGFVIDKFPISRPNLTFSTLTVSNMSPEDSSIYLCSVGGGHRDEAFFGQGTRLTVV.

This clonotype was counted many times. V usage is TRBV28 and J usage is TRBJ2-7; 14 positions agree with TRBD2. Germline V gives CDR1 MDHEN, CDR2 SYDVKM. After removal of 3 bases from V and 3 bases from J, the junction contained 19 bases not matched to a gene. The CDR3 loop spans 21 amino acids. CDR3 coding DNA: TGTGCCAGCAGTTTCGACAGGGGGGTCCTCCGGACTAGCGGGAGGAACTACGAGCAGTACTTC. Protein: CASSFDRGVLRTSGRNYEQYF. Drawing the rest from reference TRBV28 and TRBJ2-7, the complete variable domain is DVKVTQSSRYLVKRTGEKVFLECVQDMDHENMFWYRQDPGLGLRLIYFSYDVKMKEKGDIPEGYSVSREKKERFSLILESASTNQTSMYLCASSFDRGVLRTSGRNYEQYFGPGTRLTVT.

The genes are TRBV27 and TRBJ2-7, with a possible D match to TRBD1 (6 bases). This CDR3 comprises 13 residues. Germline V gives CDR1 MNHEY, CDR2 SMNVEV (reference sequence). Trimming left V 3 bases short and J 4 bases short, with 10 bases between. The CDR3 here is CASSFQGQYEQYF. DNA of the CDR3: TGTGCCAGCAGTTTCCAAGGACAGTACGAGCAGTACTTC.

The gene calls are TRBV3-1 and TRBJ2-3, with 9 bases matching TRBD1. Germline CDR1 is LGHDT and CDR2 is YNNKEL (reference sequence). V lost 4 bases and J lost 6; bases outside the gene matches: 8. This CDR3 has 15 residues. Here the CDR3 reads CASSPTGGFGDTQYF. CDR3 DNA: TGTGCCAGCAGCCCGACAGGGGGGTTCGGGGATACGCAGTATTTT.

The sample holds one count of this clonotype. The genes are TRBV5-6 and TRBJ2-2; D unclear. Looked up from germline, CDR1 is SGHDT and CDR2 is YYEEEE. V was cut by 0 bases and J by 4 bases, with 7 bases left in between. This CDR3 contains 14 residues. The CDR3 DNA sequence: TGTGCCAGCAGCTTGGCCCCTAGCACCGGGGAGCTGTTTTTT. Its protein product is CASSLAPSTGELFF.

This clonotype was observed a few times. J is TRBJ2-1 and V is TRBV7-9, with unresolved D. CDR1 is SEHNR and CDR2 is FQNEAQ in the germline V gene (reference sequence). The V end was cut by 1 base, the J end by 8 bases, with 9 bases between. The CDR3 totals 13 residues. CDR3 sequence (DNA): TGTGCCAGCAGCTTAGATCTAGTCGATGAGCAGTTCTTC. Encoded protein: CASSLDLVDEQFF.

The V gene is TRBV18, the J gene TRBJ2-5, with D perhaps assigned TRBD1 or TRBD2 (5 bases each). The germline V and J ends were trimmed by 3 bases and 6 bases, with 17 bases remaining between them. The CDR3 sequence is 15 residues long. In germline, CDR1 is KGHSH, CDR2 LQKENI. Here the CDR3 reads CASSPARTGRKTQYF. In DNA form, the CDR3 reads TGTGCCAGCTCACCCGCTAGGACGGGGCGGAAGACCCAGTACTTC.

The CDR3 nucleotides read TGTGCCAGCAGTCCTCCTGTCGGTCTTCGGGATGAGCAGTTCTTC. As protein: CASSPPVGLRDEQFF. This rearrangement joins TRBV28 to TRBJ2-1; the D is unclear. V lost 5 bases, J lost 8 bases, and 19 bases lay in between. Germline V gene lookup returns CDR1 MDHEN and CDR2 SYDVKM. The CDR3 runs to 15 residues.

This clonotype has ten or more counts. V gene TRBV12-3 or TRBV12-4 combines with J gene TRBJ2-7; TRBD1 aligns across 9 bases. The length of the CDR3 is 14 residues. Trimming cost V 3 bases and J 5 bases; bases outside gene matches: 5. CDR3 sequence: CASSLTGGGHEQYF. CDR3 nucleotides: TGTGCCAGCAGTTTGACAGGGGGTGGCCACGAGCAGTACTTC.

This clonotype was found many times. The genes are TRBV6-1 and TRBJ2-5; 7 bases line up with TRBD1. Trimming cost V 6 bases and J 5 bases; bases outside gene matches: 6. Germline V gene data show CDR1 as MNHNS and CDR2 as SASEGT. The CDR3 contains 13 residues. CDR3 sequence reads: CASSMTGWETQYF. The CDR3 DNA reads TGTGCCAGCAGCATGACAGGGTGGGAGACCCAGTACTTC.

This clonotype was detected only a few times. The CDR3 sequence: CSARDSWLAGGPEQFF. CDR3 bases: TGCAGTGCTAGAGATAGTTGGCTAGCGGGAGGGCCTGAGCAGTTCTTC. The chain carries TRBV20-1 and TRBJ2-1; 12 bases are a match to TRBD2. The CDR3 consists of 16 residues. After removal of 0 bases from V and 9 bases from J, the junction contained 9 bases not matched to a gene. CDR1 is DFQATT and CDR2 is SNEGSKA in the germline V gene (reference sequence).

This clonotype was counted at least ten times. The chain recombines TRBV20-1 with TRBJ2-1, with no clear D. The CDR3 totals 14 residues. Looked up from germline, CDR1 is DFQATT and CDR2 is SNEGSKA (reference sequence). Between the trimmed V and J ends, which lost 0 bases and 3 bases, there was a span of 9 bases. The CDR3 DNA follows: TGCAGTGCTAGAGATTGGCGGAACTACAATGAGCAGTTCTTC. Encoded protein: CSARDWRNYNEQFF.